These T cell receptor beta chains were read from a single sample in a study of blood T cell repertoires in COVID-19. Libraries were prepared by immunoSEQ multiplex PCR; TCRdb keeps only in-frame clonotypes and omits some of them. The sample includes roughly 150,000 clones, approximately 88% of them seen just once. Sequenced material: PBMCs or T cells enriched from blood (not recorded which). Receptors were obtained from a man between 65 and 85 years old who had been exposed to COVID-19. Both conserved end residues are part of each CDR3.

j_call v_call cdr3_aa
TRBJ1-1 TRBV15 CATSRDLPPPLAFF
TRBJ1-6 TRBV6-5 CASSPGQRYNSPLHF
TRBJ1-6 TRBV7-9 CASSLNQGAAPLHF
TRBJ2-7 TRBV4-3 CASSFVDYSGKYYEQYF
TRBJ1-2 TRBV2 CASRTDSVYGYTF
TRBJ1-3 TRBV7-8 CASSWGEGNTIYF
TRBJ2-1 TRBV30 CATAGDSYNEQFF
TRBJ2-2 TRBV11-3 CASILCAGELFF
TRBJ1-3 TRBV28 CASSSGFSGNTIYF
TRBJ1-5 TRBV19 CASSTIGTGGQPQHF
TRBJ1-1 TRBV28 CASSLISRGLVGTEAFF
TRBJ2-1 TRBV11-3 CASSSGTTNEQFF
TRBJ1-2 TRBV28 CASSSGQGVNAGGYTF
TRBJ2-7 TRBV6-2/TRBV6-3 CASSYSKQGPHEQYF
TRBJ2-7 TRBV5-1 CASSLGGQSYEQYF
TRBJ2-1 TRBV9 CASSLTSGGSGEQFF
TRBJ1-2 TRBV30 CAWSRDRGRARNGYTF
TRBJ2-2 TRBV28 CASSQPLQGASGELFF
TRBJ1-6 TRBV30 CAWSPSGQGASYNSPLHF
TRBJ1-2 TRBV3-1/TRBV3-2 CASSMTGNYGYTF
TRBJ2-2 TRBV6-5 CASTRQGNTGELFF
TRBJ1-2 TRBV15 CATSYGGQDRVGYTF
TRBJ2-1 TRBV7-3 CASSLYSGGRAWEQFF
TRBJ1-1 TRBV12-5 CASGSLGAPVAFF
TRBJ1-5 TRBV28 CASSFPGTGMLPQHF
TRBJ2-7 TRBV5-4 CASSTGLAASYEQYF
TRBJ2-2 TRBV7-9 CASIFREKHTGELFF
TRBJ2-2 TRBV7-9 CASSSRPGTNTGELFF
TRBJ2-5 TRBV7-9 CASSFQGGRALWETQYF
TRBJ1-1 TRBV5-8 CASSPPRGTEAFF
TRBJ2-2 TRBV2 CASRGDTSGTGELFF
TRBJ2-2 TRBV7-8 CASSFVSGGLTNTGELFF
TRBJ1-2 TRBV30 CACMYIGRVSGYTF
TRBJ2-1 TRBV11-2 CASSLVGGAYNEQFF
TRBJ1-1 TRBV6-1 CASSDEGGTFF
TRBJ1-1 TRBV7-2 CASSLGREGTEAFF
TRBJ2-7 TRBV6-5 CASSYDGQTYEQYF
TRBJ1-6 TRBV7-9 CASSLGQRPSPLHF
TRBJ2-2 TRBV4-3 CASSQDSPVNTGELFF
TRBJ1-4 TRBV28 CASSLKGVASF
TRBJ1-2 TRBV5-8 CASSRDRELYGYTF